This passage covers 2 T cell receptor beta chains from one sample sequenced in a study of CD8 T cells in ankylosing spondylitis. In TCRdb, the 5' RACE reads were re-called with MiXCR into one record per CDR3 protein. The sample holds 200,000 or so distinct CDR3 sequences, 10% to 15% seen once. The sample comprised blood, either unsorted or a sorted T cell fraction (not recorded which). The source of these receptors is a female donor with ankylosing spondylitis or in good health (not recorded which).

The chain joins TRBV7-2 to TRBJ1-5, with TRBD1 as a possible D gene (5 bases). Germline CDR1 SGHTA, CDR2 FQGNSA. V was cut by 4 bases and J by 9 bases, with 16 bases left in between. The CDR3 contains 14 residues. The CDR3 DNA reads TGTGCCAGCAGCTGGGGGTCTCGAGAGATGCCCCAGCATTTT. This codes for CASSWGSREMPQHF.

This clonotype was seen repeatedly, ten times or more. This chain connects TRBV4-1 to TRBJ2-1, with TRBD2 identical over 9 bases. V dropped 3 bases and J dropped 5; count of bases not matched to a gene: 14. The CDR3 has 18 amino acids. The germline gives CDR1 MGHRA, CDR2 YSYEKL. The CDR3: CASSQYSSGISTHNEQFF. The DNA of the CDR3 is TGCGCCAGCAGCCAGTACTCTAGCGGGATAAGTACCCACAATGAGCAGTTCTTC.